This T cell receptor (beta chain) derives from a study of Ad26.COV2.S vaccination and SARS-CoV-2 variants. CDR3 length equals 15 residues. The germline gives CDR1 SGHAT, CDR2 FQNNGV. V dropped 0 bases and J dropped 5; count of bases not matched to a gene: 1. General observations from the study: Vaccine and placebo recipients had similar non-spike TCR breadth.

As to this clone: Its antigen is not known.

Treatment specified: around 19 received Ad26.COV2.S at low or high dose, single or two shots; several received placebo; per-sample allocation not given. Sampling took place 63 days after the first vaccine or placebo injection. This table comes from immunoSEQ multiplex PCR, and its TCRdb copy is limited to in-frame clones, with some not included. Of about 680,000 clones detected, around 89% appear once; the ten largest clones hold about 1.5%. The chain carries TRBV11-2 and TRBJ1-6, with 7 positions matching TRBD1. The sequencing used peripheral blood, collected in a trial of Ad26.COV2.S vaccine versus placebo. The source of this sequence is a person between 18 and 60 years old who received the Ad26.COV2.S COVID-19 vaccine or a placebo. The DNA of the CDR3 is TGTGCCAGCAGCTTAGAGGGGACAGATAATTCACCCCTCCACTTT. It yields the protein CASSLEGTDNSPLHF.